This is a list of T cell receptor beta chains from one sample in a study of blood T cells in healthy people across ages. TCRdb used MiXCR to reprocess the 5' RACE reads, holding one entry per CDR3 protein. The table includes roughly 800,000 distinct CDR3 sequences, around a quarter detected once. These records were also assigned to another study, of T cells of mothers and their children.

What was sequenced was blood. The receptors derive from a boy aged 10-17 years in good health. The CDR3 runs from the conserved cysteine through the conserved F or W. The D gene is left open where the match is weak. Size tells how often a clone was seen (once, few, many) or the class of an expanded clone, and some rows leave it out.

V gene: TRBV10-3; D gene: -; J gene: TRBJ2-3; clone size: -; CDR3 protein: CAISPEGDTQYF; CDR3 DNA: TGTGCCATCAGTCCAGAGGGGGACACGCAGTATTTT
V gene: TRBV24-1; D gene: TRBD2; J gene: TRBJ2-1; clone size: -; CDR3 protein: CATSDLTSGASYNEQFF; CDR3 DNA: TGTGCCACCAGTGATTTGACTAGCGGGGCCTCCTACAATGAGCAGTTCTTC
V gene: TRBV10-3; D gene: -; J gene: TRBJ2-6; clone size: few; CDR3 protein: CATYGAFSGANVLTF; CDR3 DNA: TGTGCCACCTACGGGGCTTTCTCTGGGGCCAACGTCCTGACTTTC
V gene: TRBV5-1; D gene: TRBD2; J gene: TRBJ2-5; clone size: -; CDR3 protein: CASSFRGLREQYF; CDR3 DNA: TGCGCCAGCAGCTTTCGGGGACTACGGGAGCAGTACTTC
V gene: TRBV18; D gene: -; J gene: TRBJ2-7; clone size: few; CDR3 protein: CASLPGPSYEQYF; CDR3 DNA: TGTGCCAGCTTACCCGGACCTTCATACGAGCAGTACTTC
V gene: TRBV21-1; D gene: -; J gene: TRBJ2-7; clone size: many; CDR3 protein: CASIPAGAEEFYEQYF; CDR3 DNA: TGTGCCAGCATCCCAGCTGGGGCGGAGGAGTTCTACGAGCAGTACTTC
V gene: TRBV4-2; D gene: -; J gene: TRBJ1-4; clone size: -; CDR3 protein: CASSENRRGEANEKLFF; CDR3 DNA: TGTGCCAGCAGCGAAAACCGGAGGGGGGAGGCTAATGAAAAACTGTTTTTT
V gene: TRBV20-1; D gene: -; J gene: TRBJ1-2; clone size: -; CDR3 protein: CSAYDRENYGYTF; CDR3 DNA: TGCAGTGCTTATGACAGAGAGAACTATGGCTACACCTTC
V gene: TRBV27; D gene: -; J gene: TRBJ2-5; clone size: -; CDR3 protein: CASSSKPLGAETQYF; CDR3 DNA: TGTGCCAGCAGTTCTAAGCCGTTGGGAGCAGAGACCCAGTACTTC
V gene: TRBV5-1; D gene: -; J gene: TRBJ1-3; clone size: -; CDR3 protein: CASSTARGAENTIYF; CDR3 DNA: TGCGCCAGCAGCACGGCCCGGGGGGCTGAAAACACCATATATTTT
V gene: TRBV20-1; D gene: -; J gene: TRBJ2-7; clone size: few; CDR3 protein: CSARRDGTLSEQYF; CDR3 DNA: TGCAGTGCTAGGAGGGACGGCACCCTGTCCGAGCAGTACTTC
V gene: TRBV12-3/TRBV12-4; D gene: -; J gene: TRBJ1-2; clone size: -; CDR3 protein: CASSPRGGSGYTF; CDR3 DNA: TGTGCCAGCAGCCCACGGGGGGGTTCGGGCTACACCTTC
V gene: TRBV7-2; D gene: -; J gene: TRBJ2-5; clone size: -; CDR3 protein: CASSLLGRSTYNEQYF; CDR3 DNA: TGTGCCAGCAGCTTACTTGGGCGGAGCACCTACAATGAGCAGTACTTC
V gene: TRBV7-6; D gene: -; J gene: TRBJ2-2; clone size: -; CDR3 protein: CASSAEAGNTGELFF; CDR3 DNA: TGTGCCAGCAGCGCCGAGGCAGGGAACACCGGGGAGCTGTTTTTT
V gene: TRBV20-1; D gene: -; J gene: TRBJ2-5; clone size: many; CDR3 protein: CSARVGEETQYF; CDR3 DNA: TGCAGTGCTAGAGTCGGAGAAGAGACCCAGTACTTC
V gene: TRBV12-3/TRBV12-4; D gene: -; J gene: TRBJ2-4; clone size: few; CDR3 protein: CASGGAGVKNIQYF; CDR3 DNA: TGTGCCAGCGGGGGGGCAGGGGTTAAAAACATTCAGTACTTC
V gene: TRBV10-2; D gene: -; J gene: TRBJ2-7; clone size: -; CDR3 protein: CASSESRASYEQYF; CDR3 DNA: TGCGCCAGCAGTGAGTCCAGGGCCAGCTACGAGCAGTACTTC
V gene: TRBV6-5; D gene: -; J gene: TRBJ2-4; clone size: -; CDR3 protein: CASSPDRRGNIQYF; CDR3 DNA: TGTGCCAGCAGCCCGGACAGACGGGGCAACATTCAGTACTTC
V gene: TRBV7-8; D gene: TRBD1; J gene: TRBJ2-7; clone size: -; CDR3 protein: CASSPPRTGVFLVPYEQYF; CDR3 DNA: TGTGCCAGCAGCCCCCCGAGGACAGGGGTTTTTTTGGTCCCCTACGAGCAGTACTTC
V gene: TRBV2; D gene: -; J gene: TRBJ1-5; clone size: -; CDR3 protein: CASSLRQTDQPQHF; CDR3 DNA: TGTGCCAGCAGCCTCCGACAGACAGATCAGCCCCAGCATTTT
V gene: TRBV7-2; D gene: -; J gene: TRBJ2-5; clone size: -; CDR3 protein: CASSPWGTQYF; CDR3 DNA: TGTGCCAGCAGCCCCTGGGGGACCCAGTACTTC
V gene: TRBV30; D gene: -; J gene: TRBJ2-1; clone size: -; CDR3 protein: CAWSSSSYNEQFF; CDR3 DNA: TGTGCCTGGAGTTCTAGCTCCTACAATGAGCAGTTCTTC
V gene: TRBV28; D gene: -; J gene: TRBJ2-1; clone size: few; CDR3 protein: CASLSTGGDEQFF; CDR3 DNA: TGTGCCAGTTTGTCGACAGGCGGCGATGAGCAGTTCTTC
V gene: TRBV9; D gene: TRBD2; J gene: TRBJ2-1; clone size: once; CDR3 protein: CASSSGTTSHNEQFF; CDR3 DNA: TGTGCCAGCAGCTCCGGGACTACCTCACACAATGAGCAGTTCTTC
V gene: TRBV12-3/TRBV12-4; D gene: TRBD1; J gene: TRBJ1-5; clone size: many; CDR3 protein: CASSRGTGTANQPQHF; CDR3 DNA: TGTGCCAGCAGCCGGGGGACAGGGACGGCCAATCAGCCCCAGCATTTT
V gene: TRBV28; D gene: -; J gene: TRBJ2-7; clone size: few; CDR3 protein: CASSLQGSGPYEQYF; CDR3 DNA: TGTGCCAGCAGCTTACAGGGTTCAGGACCCTACGAGCAGTACTTC
V gene: TRBV7-2; D gene: TRBD1; J gene: TRBJ1-6; clone size: few; CDR3 protein: CASSPTRGTGPLTLHF; CDR3 DNA: TGTGCCAGCAGCCCGACCAGGGGGACAGGACCTCTCACCCTCCACTTT
V gene: TRBV10-3; D gene: TRBD2; J gene: TRBJ2-1; clone size: few; CDR3 protein: CAIRASGGPADEQFF; CDR3 DNA: TGTGCCATCAGGGCTAGCGGGGGCCCAGCGGATGAGCAGTTCTTC
V gene: TRBV5-5; D gene: -; J gene: TRBJ2-3; clone size: -; CDR3 protein: CASSWDVISDTQYF; CDR3 DNA: TGTGCCAGCAGCTGGGATGTCATCTCCGATACGCAGTATTTT
V gene: TRBV4-1; D gene: TRBD2; J gene: TRBJ2-7; clone size: few; CDR3 protein: CASSQEAGGLLYEQYF; CDR3 DNA: TGCGCCAGCAGCCAAGAGGCGGGGGGGCTCTTATACGAGCAGTACTTC
V gene: TRBV29-1; D gene: -; J gene: TRBJ1-1; clone size: few; CDR3 protein: CSVDIAALGETFF; CDR3 DNA: TGCAGCGTTGACATTGCGGCCCTCGGCGAAACTTTCTTT
V gene: TRBV5-1; D gene: TRBD1; J gene: TRBJ2-5; clone size: -; CDR3 protein: CASSLTQGAQETQYF; CDR3 DNA: TGCGCCAGCAGCCTTACCCAGGGGGCGCAAGAGACCCAGTACTTC
V gene: TRBV5-1; D gene: -; J gene: TRBJ1-2; clone size: few; CDR3 protein: CASSLEAGTHGYTF; CDR3 DNA: TGCGCCAGCAGCTTGGAAGCAGGGACCCATGGCTACACCTTC
V gene: TRBV20-1; D gene: TRBD1; J gene: TRBJ1-1; clone size: -; CDR3 protein: CSAGQGSAEAFF; CDR3 DNA: TGCAGTGCTGGACAGGGGAGCGCTGAAGCTTTCTTT
V gene: TRBV20-1; D gene: -; J gene: TRBJ2-7; clone size: few; CDR3 protein: CSATPGLDYEQYF; CDR3 DNA: TGCAGTGCCACGCCCGGCCTGGACTACGAGCAGTACTTC